This T cell receptor beta chain was identified in a study of T cells in tuberculosis. Study-level points and caveats: A GMM-specific repertoire classifier reached about 90% accuracy, AUROC roughly 0.87.

A remark on this clone: Its antigen is unidentified.

The protocol was immunoSEQ multiplex PCR, while the TCRdb copy is restricted to in-frame clones and leaves out a portion. The sample includes around 22,000 clones, roughly 95% seen only once; the top ten take 9% to 9.5%. The clonotype was recovered from a donor aged 5-35 years with latent tuberculosis or without tuberculosis infection. The specimen was PBMCs.

CDR3 sequence reads: CASSAQGAKRGNGYTF. CDR3 DNA: TGTGCCAGCAGTGCACAGGGGGCTAAGCGGGGGAATGGCTACACCTTC. The gene calls are TRBV2 and TRBJ1-2; 9 nucleotides agree with TRBD1. Germline CDR1 reads SNHLY; CDR2 reads FYNNEI. The CDR3 consists of 16 residues. The V and J ends lost 4 bases and 6 bases, in that order; junction bases with no gene match: 12.